Sequencing of this TCR beta chain was carried out in a study of regulatory T cells in long-lasting Graves disease. Building the TCR beta libraries relied on iRepertoire HTBI primers, and CDR3 regions underwent Arm-PCR. TCRdb passed the multiplex PCR reads through MiXCR, listing each CDR3 protein once. The table has about 470,000 distinct CDR3 sequences, under 20% seen once. The time point denotes: newly diagnosed GD, antithyroid drugs for less than 3 months. From RNA extracted from PBMCs, the TCR library was made. Each of the patients was recruited from an endocrinology department situated in Xi'an, China. The CDR3 loop spans 16 amino acids. CDR1 is SGHTA, CDR2 FQGNSA, per germline. Germline trimming cut 4 bases from V and 6 bases from J; bases unmatched to any gene: 8. The data were also submitted as part of a second study, on T cells in Graves' hyperthyroidism and ophthalmopathy. That work contributes: Thyroid ultrasound and orbital computed tomography, with clinical symptoms and serum thyroxine and TRAb, informed diagnoses. Ophthalmopathy was identified by the model a median approximately six months ahead of onset.

This receptor was taken from a man aged 40-55 years with Graves disease. Sequenced material: peripheral blood mononuclear cells (PBMCs), taken at new diagnosis, from a patient treated with antithyroid drugs. The chain combines TRBV7-2 with TRBJ2-7, with 14 bases lining up with TRBD2. CDR3 sequence (DNA): TGTGCCAGCAGCTCTGGGACTAGCGGGAGTTTTTCCGAGCAGTACTTC. Translated: CASSSGTSGSFSEQYF.